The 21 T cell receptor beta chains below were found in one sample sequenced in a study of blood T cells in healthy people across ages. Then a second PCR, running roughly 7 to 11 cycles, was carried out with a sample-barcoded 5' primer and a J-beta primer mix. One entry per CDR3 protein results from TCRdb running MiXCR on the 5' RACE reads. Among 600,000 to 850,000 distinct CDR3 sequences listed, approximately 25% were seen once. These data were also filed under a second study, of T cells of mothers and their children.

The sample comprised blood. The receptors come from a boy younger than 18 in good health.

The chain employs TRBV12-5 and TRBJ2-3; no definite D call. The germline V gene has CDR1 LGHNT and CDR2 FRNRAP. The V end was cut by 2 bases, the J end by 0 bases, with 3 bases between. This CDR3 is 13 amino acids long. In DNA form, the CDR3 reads TGTGCTAGTGGTTTGTCTAGCACAGATACGCAGTATTTT. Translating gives CASGLSSTDTQYF. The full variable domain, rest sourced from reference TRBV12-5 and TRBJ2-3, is DARVTQTPRHKVTEMGQEVTMRCQPILGHNTVFWYRQTMMQGLELLAYFRNRAPLDDSGMPKDRFSAEMPDATLATLKIQPSEPRDSAVYFCASGLSSTDTQYFGPGTRLTVL.

The CDR3 sequence is CASRPYSDGYTF. As DNA, the CDR3 is TGTGCCAGCAGACCATACAGCGATGGCTACACCTTC. The chain uses TRBV12-3 or TRBV12-4 and TRBJ1-2; D is undetermined. The CDR3 contains 12 residues. Trimming stripped 6 bases from V and 6 bases from J, with 11 bases between.

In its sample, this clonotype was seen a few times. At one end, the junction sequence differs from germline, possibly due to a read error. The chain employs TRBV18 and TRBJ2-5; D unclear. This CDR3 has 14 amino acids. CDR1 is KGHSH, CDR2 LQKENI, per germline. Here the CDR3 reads CASSPRWFQETQYF. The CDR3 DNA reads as TGTGCCAGCTCGCCACGATGGTTTCAAGAGACCCAGTACTTC.

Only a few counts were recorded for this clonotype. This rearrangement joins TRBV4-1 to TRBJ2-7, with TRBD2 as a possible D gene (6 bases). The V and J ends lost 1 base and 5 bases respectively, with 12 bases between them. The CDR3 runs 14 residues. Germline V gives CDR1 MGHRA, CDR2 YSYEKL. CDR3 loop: CASSQVEGLDEQYF. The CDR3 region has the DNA TGCGCCAGCAGCCAAGTGGAGGGATTGGACGAGCAGTACTTC.

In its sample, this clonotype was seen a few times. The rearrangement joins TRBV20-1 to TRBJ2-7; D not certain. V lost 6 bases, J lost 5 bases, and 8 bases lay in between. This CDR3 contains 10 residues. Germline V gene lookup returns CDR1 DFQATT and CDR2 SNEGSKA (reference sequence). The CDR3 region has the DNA TGCAGTGCCACCCATGACGAGCAGTACTTC. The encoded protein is CSATHDEQYF.

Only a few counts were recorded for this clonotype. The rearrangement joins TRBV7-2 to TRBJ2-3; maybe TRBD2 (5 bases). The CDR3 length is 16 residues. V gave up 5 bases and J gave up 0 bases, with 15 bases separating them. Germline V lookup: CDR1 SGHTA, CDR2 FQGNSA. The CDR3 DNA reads TGTGCCAGCAGCCCAATCCGGGAACCTAGCACAGATACGCAGTATTTT. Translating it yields CASSPIREPSTDTQYF.

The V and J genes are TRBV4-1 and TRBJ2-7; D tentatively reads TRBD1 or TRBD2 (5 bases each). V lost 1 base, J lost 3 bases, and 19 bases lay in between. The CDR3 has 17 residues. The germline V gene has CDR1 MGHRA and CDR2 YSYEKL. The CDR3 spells CASSQVRGRKGVYEQYF. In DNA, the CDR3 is TGCGCCAGCAGCCAAGTGCGTGGGAGAAAAGGGGTCTACGAGCAGTACTTC.

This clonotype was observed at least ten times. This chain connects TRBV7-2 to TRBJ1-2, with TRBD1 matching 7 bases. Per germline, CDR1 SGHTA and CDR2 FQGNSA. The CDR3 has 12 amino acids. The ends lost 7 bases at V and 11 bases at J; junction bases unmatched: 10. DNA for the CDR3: TGTGCCAGCACGGACAGGCGGGAGCCTTACACCTTC. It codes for CASTDRREPYTF.

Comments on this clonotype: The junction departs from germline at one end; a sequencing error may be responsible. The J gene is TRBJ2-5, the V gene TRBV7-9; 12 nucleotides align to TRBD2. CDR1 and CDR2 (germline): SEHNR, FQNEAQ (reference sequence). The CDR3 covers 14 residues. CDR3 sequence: CACSPSGGAGTQYF. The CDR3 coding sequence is TGTGCCTGCAGCCCTAGCGGGGGGGCCGGGACCCAGTACTTC.

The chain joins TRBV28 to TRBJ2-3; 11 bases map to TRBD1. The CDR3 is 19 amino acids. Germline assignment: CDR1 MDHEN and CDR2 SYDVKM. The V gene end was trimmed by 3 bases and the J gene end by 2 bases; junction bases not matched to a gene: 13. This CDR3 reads CASSFWDRGTSSNTDTQYF. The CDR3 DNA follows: TGTGCCAGCAGTTTCTGGGACAGGGGGACTAGCAGTAACACAGATACGCAGTATTTT.

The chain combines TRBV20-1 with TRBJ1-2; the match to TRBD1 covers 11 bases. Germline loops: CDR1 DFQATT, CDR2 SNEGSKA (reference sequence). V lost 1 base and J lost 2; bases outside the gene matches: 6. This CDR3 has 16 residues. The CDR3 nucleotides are TGCAGTGCTAGAGCCCCGGGACAGGGGGAGAACTATGGCTACACCTTC. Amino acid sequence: CSARAPGQGENYGYTF.

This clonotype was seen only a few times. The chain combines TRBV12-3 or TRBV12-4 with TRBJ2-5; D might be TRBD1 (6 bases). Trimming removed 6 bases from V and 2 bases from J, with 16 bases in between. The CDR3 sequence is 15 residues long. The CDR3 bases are TGTGCCAGCAGGGGATTTTCGGGGACACAAGAGACCCAGTACTTC. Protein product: CASRGFSGTQETQYF.

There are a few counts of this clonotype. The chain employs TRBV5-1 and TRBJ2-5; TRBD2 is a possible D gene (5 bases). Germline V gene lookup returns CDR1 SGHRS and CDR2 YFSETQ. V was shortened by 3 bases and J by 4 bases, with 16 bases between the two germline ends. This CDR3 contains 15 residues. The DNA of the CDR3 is TGCGCCAGCAGCTCCGAAGGACTTTCGGGAGAGACCCAGTACTTC. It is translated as CASSSEGLSGETQYF.

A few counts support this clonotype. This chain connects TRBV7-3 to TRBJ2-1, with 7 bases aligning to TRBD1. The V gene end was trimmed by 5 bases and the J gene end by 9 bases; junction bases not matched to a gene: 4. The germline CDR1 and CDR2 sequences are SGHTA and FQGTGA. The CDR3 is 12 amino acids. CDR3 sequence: CASSTTGSEQFF. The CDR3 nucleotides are TGTGCCAGCAGCACGACAGGGAGTGAGCAGTTCTTC.

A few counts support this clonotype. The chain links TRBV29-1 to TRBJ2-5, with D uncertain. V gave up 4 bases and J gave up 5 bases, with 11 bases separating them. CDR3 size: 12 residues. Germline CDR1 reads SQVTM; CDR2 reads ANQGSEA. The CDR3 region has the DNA TGCAGCGTTGTGGAATGGAGCGAGACCCAGTACTTC. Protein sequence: CSVVEWSETQYF.

Written as DNA, the CDR3 is TGTGCCAGCAGCCCATGGGGGACGGATACCTACGAGCAGTACTTC. Amino acids: CASSPWGTDTYEQYF. The chain has TRBV4-2 and TRBJ2-7; D tentatively fits TRBD1 or TRBD2 (5 bases each). CDR3 size: 15 residues. Per the germline V gene, CDR1 is LGHNA and CDR2 is YNFKEQ. The V gene lost 4 bases and the J gene lost 2 bases, with 15 bases spanning the gap.

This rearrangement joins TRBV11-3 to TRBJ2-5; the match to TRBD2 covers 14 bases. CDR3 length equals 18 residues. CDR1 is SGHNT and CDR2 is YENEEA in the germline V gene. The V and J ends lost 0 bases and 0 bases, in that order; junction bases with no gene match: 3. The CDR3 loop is CASSLEGTSGGYQETQYF. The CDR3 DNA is TGTGCCAGCAGCTTAGAGGGGACTAGCGGGGGATACCAAGAGACCCAGTACTTC.

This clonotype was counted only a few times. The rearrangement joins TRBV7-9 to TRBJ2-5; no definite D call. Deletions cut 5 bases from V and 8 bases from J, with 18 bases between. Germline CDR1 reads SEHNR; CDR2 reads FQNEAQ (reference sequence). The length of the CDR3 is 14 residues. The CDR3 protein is CASSPTTTQPTQYF. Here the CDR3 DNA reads TGTGCCAGCAGCCCTACCACCACACAGCCCACCCAGTACTTC.

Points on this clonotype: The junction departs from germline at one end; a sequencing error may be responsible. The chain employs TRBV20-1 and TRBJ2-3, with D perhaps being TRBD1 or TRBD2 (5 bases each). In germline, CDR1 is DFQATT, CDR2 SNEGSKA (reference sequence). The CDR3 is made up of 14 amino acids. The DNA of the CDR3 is TGCAATGCTAGAGATCGACAGAGGGGAGATACGCAGTATTTT. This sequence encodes CNARDRQRGDTQYF.

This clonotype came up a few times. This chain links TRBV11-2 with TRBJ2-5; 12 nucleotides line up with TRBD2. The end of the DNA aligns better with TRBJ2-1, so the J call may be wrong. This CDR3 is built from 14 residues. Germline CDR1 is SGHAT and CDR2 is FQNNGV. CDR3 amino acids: CASTLAGGPNEQFF. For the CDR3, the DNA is TGTGCCAGCACCCTAGCGGGAGGGCCCAATGAGCAGTTCTTC.

CDR3 region: CSTWDGDTGELFF. CDR3 in DNA: TGCAGCACATGGGACGGAGACACCGGGGAGCTGTTTTTT. V and J are TRBV29-1 and TRBJ2-2; D possibly uses TRBD1 or TRBD2 (5 bases each). The CDR3 is made up of 13 amino acids. V dropped 8 bases and J dropped 3 bases, with 13 bases sitting between them. Per germline, CDR1 SQVTM and CDR2 ANQGSEA.